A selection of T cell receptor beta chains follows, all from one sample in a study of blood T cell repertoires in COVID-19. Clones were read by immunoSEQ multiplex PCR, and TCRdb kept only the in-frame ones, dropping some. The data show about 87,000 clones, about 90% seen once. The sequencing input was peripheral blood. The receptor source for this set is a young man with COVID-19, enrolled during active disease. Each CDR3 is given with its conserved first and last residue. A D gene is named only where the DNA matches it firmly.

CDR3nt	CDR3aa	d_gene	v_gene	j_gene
TGTGCCAGCAGCACAAGGACTAGCGGGAGTATTTACGAGCAGTACTTC	CASSTRTSGSIYEQYF	TRBD2	TRBV7-9	TRBJ2-7
TGTGCCAGCAGTTTTATGCTAGCCCCTAACTACGAGCAGTACTTC	CASSFMLAPNYEQYF	NA	TRBV7-2	TRBJ2-7
TGTGCCAGCAGCCCCGGGACTAGCGGGAGGTACCGCGAGCAGTACTTC	CASSPGTSGRYREQYF	TRBD2	TRBV5-4	TRBJ2-7
TGTGCCAGTAGTATGGGGACAGGGGGTTCTCAGCCCCAGCATTTT	CASSMGTGGSQPQHF	TRBD1	TRBV19	TRBJ1-5
TGTGCCAGCAGTGATGGGCAGATCTATGGCTACACCTTC	CASSDGQIYGYTF	NA	TRBV2	TRBJ1-2
TGTGCCAGCACCGAAGGGGGCCTGAACACTGAAGCTTTCTTT	CASTEGGLNTEAFF	TRBD1	TRBV7-2	TRBJ1-1
TGTGCCAGTAACCGACAGGGGAGAGGGGATGAAAAACTGCTTTTT	CASNRQGRGDEKLLF	TRBD1	TRBV19	TRBJ1-4
TGTGCCAGCATCGAAATTGGGCCGCAGGGGGAGACCCAGTACTTC	CASIEIGPQGETQYF	NA	TRBV11-2	TRBJ2-5
TGTGCCAGCTCCCAAGCGGGACCCTGGGGCAATGAGCAGTTCTTC	CASSQAGPWGNEQFF	TRBD2	TRBV18	TRBJ2-1
TGTGCCAGCAGCTGGGACGCGGGACCCACCGGGGAGCTGTTTTTT	CASSWDAGPTGELFF	NA	TRBV5-4	TRBJ2-2
TGTGCCAGCAGCCCCTCCACAGCCTTCCAGGGGGAAAAACTGCTTTTT	CASSPSTAFQGEKLLF	TRBD1	TRBV9	TRBJ1-4
TGTGCCAGCAGTTGGAGGACGGGGGTAGGCTACACCTTC	CASSWRTGVGYTF	NA	TRBV28	TRBJ1-2
TGTGCCAGCAGTGAATTACTCGGCTCCTACAATGAGCAGTTCTTC	CASSELLGSYNEQFF	NA	TRBV28	TRBJ2-1
TGCGCCAGCAGCCCGGGACTAGCGGGAAGATACAATGAGCAGTTCTTC	CASSPGLAGRYNEQFF	TRBD2	TRBV4-3	TRBJ2-1
TGTGCTAGTGGCCCGGGGGGGCGGGATACTGAAGCTTTCTTT	CASGPGGRDTEAFF	NA	TRBV12-5	TRBJ1-1
TGTGCCAGCAGTAAGATAAACCCGGGGGGCTACACCTTC	CASSKINPGGYTF	NA	TRBV28	TRBJ1-2